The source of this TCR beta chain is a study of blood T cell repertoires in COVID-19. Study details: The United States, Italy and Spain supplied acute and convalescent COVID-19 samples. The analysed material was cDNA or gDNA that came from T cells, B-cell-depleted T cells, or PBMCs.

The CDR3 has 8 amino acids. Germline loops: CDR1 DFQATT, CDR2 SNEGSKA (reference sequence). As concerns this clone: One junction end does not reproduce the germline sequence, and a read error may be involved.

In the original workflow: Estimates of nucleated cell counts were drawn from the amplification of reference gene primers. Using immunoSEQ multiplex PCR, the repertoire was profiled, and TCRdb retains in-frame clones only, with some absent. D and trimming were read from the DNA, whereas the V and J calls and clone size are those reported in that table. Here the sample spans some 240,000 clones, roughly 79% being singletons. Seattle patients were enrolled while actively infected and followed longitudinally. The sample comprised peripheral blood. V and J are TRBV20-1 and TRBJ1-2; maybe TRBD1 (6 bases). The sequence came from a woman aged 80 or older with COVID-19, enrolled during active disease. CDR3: CSAKDSHF. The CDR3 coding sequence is TGCAGTGCTAAGGACAGTCACTTC.